This T cell receptor (beta chain) originates from a study of control samples from healthy donors and cancer patients. The data were produced by immunoSEQ multiplex PCR, yet TCRdb's version contains in-frame clones alone and is incomplete. The data show more than 60,000 clones, roughly 90% seen once. The CDR3 length is 18 residues. Sequencing used PBMCs. The sequence was collected from a man in his 60s with colorectal cancer. V usage is TRBV12-2 and J usage is TRBJ2-5; the DNA was not compared with TRBD2, the D call given in the table. TRBV12-2 is noted as a pseudogene. The CDR3: CASRPNDGLAGNQETQYF. CDR3 sequence (DNA): TGTGCAAGTCGCCCGAATGACGGTCTAGCGGGTAACCAAGAGACCCAGTACTTC.